The sequence of this TCR beta chain was determined in a study of T cell repertoires in cytomegalovirus infection. Across the whole study: Public TCR beta signature analysis indicated the presence of both CMV infection and matching HLA type.

About this clonotype itself: Its antigen remains unidentified. This likely comes from a read error, as the CDR3 has no conserved phenylalanine or tryptophan at its end.

Each CDR3 protein is one row after TCRdb ran MiXCR on the reads. Of 740,000 or so distinct CDR3 sequences listed, less than 40% are singletons. Study-level points and caveats: Cumulative public TCR beta family frequency identified CMV carriers with the relevant HLA. In two of eight donors, the top clonotype was HLA-C-restricted CMV-specific.

The CDR3 consists of 11 residues. The trim removed 6 bases at V and 8 bases at J, leaving 0 bases unmatched. The germline V gene has CDR1 LNHDA and CDR2 SQIVND (reference sequence). The receptor was isolated from a human donor in good health (CMV status not recorded). Some clones in this sample may be carry-over from other donors' samples. The chain is built from TRBV19 and TRBJ1-2; 10 bases match TRBD1. Sequencing was carried out using PBMCs. CDR3 DNA: TGTGCCAGTAGGACAGGGGGCGGCTACACCTGC. As protein: CASRTGGGYTC.